The 6 T cell receptor beta chains listed next were all sequenced from one sample in a study of Graves' ophthalmopathy and Graves' hyperthyroidism. As the template, RNA transcripts were used to amplify TCR beta CDR3 regions. The library came from an HTBI-primed first-round RT-PCR and a second-round multiplex PCR. MiXCR was run by TCRdb on the multiplex PCR reads, yielding one entry per CDR3 protein. The data show 450,000 or so distinct CDR3 sequences, with approximately 15% seen just once and 9.5% to 10% held by the top ten. The sequencing sample was made of blood. Receptors originate from a woman in her 30s with Graves' ophthalmopathy.

This clonotype has a count of ten or more. The V and J genes are TRBV12-3 or TRBV12-4 and TRBJ2-7; 14 bases line up with TRBD2. This CDR3 is built from 17 residues. Losses at the gene ends were 5 bases for V and 4 bases for J; bases not matched to a gene: 10. As DNA, the CDR3 is TGTGCCAGCAGTGGCCAGGGGACTAGCGGGAGTAAGTACGAGCAGTACTTC. This sequence encodes CASSGQGTSGSKYEQYF.

This clonotype was counted ten times or more. The J gene is TRBJ2-5, the V gene TRBV24-1; D is perhaps TRBD2 (6 bases). Germline CDR1 and CDR2: KGHDR and SFDVKD. Trimming took 7 bases from V and 3 from J, leaving 20 bases between them. The CDR3 spans 16 residues. CDR3 loop: CATSSPRGGGKETQYF. The CDR3 nucleotides read TGTGCCACCAGCAGTCCCAGAGGTGGGGGGAAAGAGACCCAGTACTTC.

This clonotype was found many times. The rearrangement uses TRBV28 and TRBJ1-2, with a weak D call TRBD1 (5 bases). Germline lookup yields CDR1 MDHEN and CDR2 SYDVKM. This CDR3 is 16 amino acids long. The V gene lost 4 bases and the J gene lost 1 base, with 16 bases spanning the gap. CDR3 DNA sequence: TGTGCCAGCAGTTGGGGAACAGGCATACTTAACTATGGCTACACCTTC. It is translated as CASSWGTGILNYGYTF.

In this sample, this clonotype turned up many times. The CDR3 DNA reads TGTGCCAGCAGTGAGCAGGGCGCTGCCTACGAGCAGTACTTC. Protein sequence: CASSEQGAAYEQYF. The J gene is TRBJ2-7, the V gene TRBV2, with a weak D call TRBD1 (5 bases). Per germline, CDR1 SNHLY and CDR2 FYNNEI. V dropped 3 bases and J dropped 2 bases, with 11 bases sitting between them. This CDR3 has 14 residues.

This clonotype has a count of ten or more. The chain is built from TRBV28 and TRBJ2-7; weak D call: TRBD2 (6 bases). Germline loops: CDR1 MDHEN, CDR2 SYDVKM. This CDR3 is 14 amino acids long. Trimming stripped 5 bases from V and 0 bases from J, with 11 bases between. The chain's CDR3 is CASSAGPTSYEQYF. CDR3 nucleotide sequence: TGTGCCAGCAGTGCGGGACCGACCTCCTACGAGCAGTACTTC.

This clonotype has ten or more counts. The genes are TRBV12-3 or TRBV12-4 and TRBJ2-5, with TRBD2 matching 10 bases. The CDR3 covers 16 residues. V shed 6 bases, J shed 1 base, and the junction held 8 bases outside the gene matches. CDR3 coding DNA: TGTGCCAGCAGCCCTTTAGCGGGGGGCGGCCAAGAGACCCAGTACTTC. Translated, it gives CASSPLAGGGQETQYF.